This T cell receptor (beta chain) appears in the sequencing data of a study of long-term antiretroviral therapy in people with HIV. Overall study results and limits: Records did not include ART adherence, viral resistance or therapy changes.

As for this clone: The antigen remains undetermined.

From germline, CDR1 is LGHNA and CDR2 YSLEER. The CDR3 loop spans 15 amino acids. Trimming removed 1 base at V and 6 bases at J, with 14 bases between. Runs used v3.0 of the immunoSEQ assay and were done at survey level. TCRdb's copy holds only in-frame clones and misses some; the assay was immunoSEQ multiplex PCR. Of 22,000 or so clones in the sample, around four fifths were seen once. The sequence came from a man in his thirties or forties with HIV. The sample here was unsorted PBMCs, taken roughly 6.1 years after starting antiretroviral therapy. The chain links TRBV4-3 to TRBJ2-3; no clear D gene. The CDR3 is CASSQGWMESDTQYF. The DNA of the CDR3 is TGCGCCAGCAGCCAAGGATGGATGGAATCGGATACGCAGTATTTT.